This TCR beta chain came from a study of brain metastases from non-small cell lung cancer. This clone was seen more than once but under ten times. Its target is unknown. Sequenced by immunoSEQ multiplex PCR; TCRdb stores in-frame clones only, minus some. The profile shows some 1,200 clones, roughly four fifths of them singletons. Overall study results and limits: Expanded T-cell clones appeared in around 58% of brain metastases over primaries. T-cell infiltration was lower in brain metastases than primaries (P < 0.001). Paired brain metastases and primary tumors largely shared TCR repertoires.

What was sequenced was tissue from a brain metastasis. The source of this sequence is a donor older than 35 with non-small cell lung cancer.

The CDR3 sequence is CASSLTGLNTGELFF. Written as DNA, the CDR3 is TGTGCCAGCAGCTTAACGGGCCTGAACACCGGGGAGCTGTTTTTT. V is TRBV5-6 and J is TRBJ2-2; D call uncertain. Trimming removed 2 bases from V and 1 base from J, with 9 bases in between. The V gene's germline CDR1 is SGHDT and CDR2 YYEEEE. CDR3 length: 15 amino acids.